The clone carrying this TCR beta chain came up a few times. What it binds is unknown. Overall study results and limits: In terms of TCR gene usage, tumor memory CD4+ T cells clustered together with blood and lymph node memory CD4+ cells, as well as with lymph node naive CD4+ cells. Whole repertoires were not studied in the larger cohort, only one V-J beta rearrangement. Tumor-infiltrating Treg TCR alpha and beta sequences overlapped most with tumor naive CD4+ T cells, then blood naive.

The V end lost 2 bases, the J end lost 8 bases, and 16 bases lay between the germline ends. This CDR3 is 15 amino acids long. Germline V lookup: CDR1 MDHEN, CDR2 SYDVKM. After constant-region reverse-primer amplification, full-length variable regions underwent semi-nested PCR with Nested Universal Primer A. TCRdb re-called the 5' RACE reads through MiXCR, storing one row per CDR3 protein. The top ten hold roughly 4% of the sample, which has about 42,000 distinct CDR3 sequences, approximately 30% seen once. The specimen sequenced was tumor-infiltrating memory CD4+ T cells sorted from the breast tumor. The subset denotes: memory CD4+ T cells, CD4+CD45RO+CD25-. J is TRBJ2-4 and V is TRBV28, with D unclear. The clonotype was recovered from a female donor with breast cancer. Written as DNA, the CDR3 is TGTGCCAGCAGTTTAGAGGACCTAACTAAATACATTCAGTACTTC. Its translation: CASSLEDLTKYIQYF.